This TCR beta chain was profiled in a study of cytomegalovirus exposure and HLA in healthy donors. Whole-study results and caveats: An analysis was carried out at a later point. It showed that HLA-associated TCR beta chains were more clonally expanded than equally common non-associated chains. DRB1 showed the most TCR associations and HLA-C the fewest in a later analysis, as rates varied by HLA locus.

In the PCR, 60 Vbeta and 13 Jbeta primers were used. TCRdb's copy holds only in-frame clones and misses some; the assay was immunoSEQ multiplex PCR. Counted here are under 120,000 clones, 60% to 70% occurring once; the ten biggest clones make up 3% to 4.5%. Germline V CDR1 and CDR2: SGDLS, YYNGEE. The CDR3 sequence is 15 residues long. V was shortened by 3 bases and J by 5 bases, with 14 bases between the two germline ends. To note about this clone: Its antigen is unknown.

This clonotype originated in a man aged 30-40 years in good health and CMV-seropositive. The specimen was PBMCs. The V call is TRBV9, the J call TRBJ2-2; no definite D call. CDR3 sequence: CASSAWAGGTGELFF. CDR3 nucleotide sequence: TGTGCCAGCAGCGCGTGGGCCGGTGGGACCGGGGAGCTGTTTTTT.